A single count supports the clone carrying this TCR beta chain. These data are taken from a study of OX40 agonist ivuxolimab in advanced cancers. As for the study in general: Every 2 weeks, patients received ivuxolimab intravenously, dosed at 0.01 to 10 mg/kg. There were three patients with partial responses, one having hepatocellular carcinoma and two cutaneous melanoma. It was permissible to have had prior anti-PD-1, anti-PD-L1 or anti-CTLA-4 therapy, and over 35% had some.

V lost 6 bases and J lost 1, with 16 bases in between. Germline loops: CDR1 MDHEN, CDR2 SYDVKM. This CDR3 comprises 16 residues. Clones were sequenced by immunoSEQ multiplex PCR, and TCRdb holds only the in-frame ones, with some missing. In the table there are 85,000 to 130,000 clones, approximately 90% of which are singletons. The sequence was obtained from an adult with an advanced solid tumor such as melanoma, head and neck, liver or kidney cancer. This chain links TRBV28 with TRBJ2-4, with D maybe TRBD2 (6 bases). Material: CD4+ or CD8+ T cells sorted from blood, obtained in a trial of the OX40 agonist ivuxolimab. The CDR3 DNA follows: TGTGCCAGCAGCCCCGGAGGGAGTGTGGCCAAAAACATTCAGTACTTC. It encodes CASSPGGSVAKNIQYF.